This T cell receptor (beta chain) was identified during a study of T cells in narcolepsy. Study-level results: Same-patient CSF and blood CD4+ T cell clonotypes included HCRT-specific and TRIB2-specific autoreactive ones.

The repertoire was sequenced with immunoSEQ multiplex PCR; TCRdb's copy has only in-frame clones and lacks some. The sample lists 30,000 to 40,000 clones, 82% occurring once. The CDR3 has 16 residues. Trimming stripped 2 bases from V and 0 bases from J, with 13 bases between. CDR1 is SGHTA, CDR2 FQGNSA, per germline. Concerning this clone itself: Its antigen is not known.

The sample consisted of CD45RA- memory CD4+ T cells from PBMCs. V and J are TRBV7-2 and TRBJ1-1; D unclear. This receptor was identified in a human donor with narcolepsy. In DNA, the CDR3 is TGTGCCAGCAGCTTAACCTTTAATGGGGTGAACACTGAAGCTTTCTTT. Translated: CASSLTFNGVNTEAFF.